A single sample gave rise to the 15 T cell receptor beta chains below, sequenced in a study of cytotoxic CD8 clonotypes in ibrutinib-treated CLL. Profiled with immunoSEQ multiplex PCR; TCRdb holds only in-frame clones, not every one. The table records about 39,000 clones, approximately 67% of them present only once. This sample comprised PBMCs, obtained at disease progression, from a patient treated with ibrutinib. All receptors derive from a human donor with chronic lymphocytic leukemia.

This chain uses TRBV2 with TRBJ2-7; 7 nucleotides align to TRBD2. With V trimmed by 2 bases and J by 1 base, 5 bases remained unmatched. There are 15 residues in the CDR3. Per the germline V gene, CDR1 is SNHLY and CDR2 is FYNNEI. The CDR3 sequence: CASSEPSGLSYEQYF. The CDR3 nucleotides are TGTGCCAGCAGTGAACCTAGCGGCTTATCCTACGAGCAGTACTTC.

The genes are TRBV21-1 and TRBJ2-3; the table assigns TRBD2, which was not confirmed against the DNA. TRBV21-1 is termed a pseudogene. CDR3 size: 18 residues. The chain's CDR3 is CASSSLSDFSGSTDTQYF. CDR3 DNA sequence: TGTGCCAGCAGCAGCTTATCCGACTTTAGCGGTAGCACAGATACGCAGTATTTT.

Remarks on this clone: The junction departs from the called germline gene at one end, perhaps through a read error. This chain connects TRBV7-9 to TRBJ2-3, with 11 bases lining up with TRBD2. This CDR3 has 13 residues. Germline V lookup: CDR1 SEHNR, CDR2 FQNEAQ (reference sequence). CDR3 sequence (DNA): TGTGCCAGCAGCCCCGACGGACTAGCGGGCTCTAATTTT. Protein sequence: CASSPDGLAGSNF.

The chain couples TRBV5-6 to TRBJ2-7, with TRBD2 identical over 8 bases. CDR3 length equals 16 residues. Germline V gene data show CDR1 as SGHDT and CDR2 as YYEEEE. With V trimmed by 0 bases and J by 1 base, 6 bases remained unmatched. CDR3 bases: TGTGCCAGCAGCTTGGGGGTAGCGGGATTATCCTACGAGCAGTACTTC. The encoded protein is CASSLGVAGLSYEQYF.

By its share, this clone is medium-sized. This chain connects TRBV28 to TRBJ2-7; 7 bases are a match to TRBD2. The germline V gene encodes CDR1 MDHEN and CDR2 SYDVKM. The CDR3 runs to 13 residues. The trim removed 5 bases at V and 9 bases at J, leaving 10 bases unmatched. The CDR3: CASSPPGTKGQYF. Here the CDR3 DNA reads TGTGCCAGCAGTCCGCCCGGGACTAAGGGGCAGTACTTC.

The J gene is TRBJ2-3, the V gene TRBV30; D is uncertain. The CDR3 runs to 11 residues. Germline lookup yields CDR1 GTSNPN and CDR2 SVGIG (reference sequence). V was trimmed by 2 bases and J by 6 bases, leaving 6 bases between them. The CDR3 loop is CAWSPEDTQYF. For the CDR3, the DNA is TGTGCCTGGAGTCCCGAGGATACGCAGTATTTT.

The rearrangement uses TRBV13 and TRBJ2-7, with 7 positions matching TRBD1. CDR1 is PRHDT and CDR2 is FYEKMQ in the germline V gene (reference sequence). J gave up 0 bases and V 0 bases, and 8 bases lay outside the gene matches. The CDR3 has 17 residues. DNA of the CDR3: TGTGCCAGCAGCTTAGGCCCCGGACAGGAGAGCTCCTACGAGCAGTACTTC. Amino acids: CASSLGPGQESSYEQYF.

The chain employs TRBV7-6 and TRBJ2-7; a weak D match, TRBD1 (6 bases). CDR1 is SGHVS, CDR2 FNYEAQ, per germline. This CDR3 region has 16 residues. Trimming removed 1 base from V and 8 bases from J, with 21 bases in between. DNA for the CDR3: TGTGCCAGCAGCTTAGGCCCAGGGGATGGGTCTAGCCAGCAGTACTTC. It yields the protein CASSLGPGDGSSQQYF.

The chain joins TRBV7-8 to TRBJ1-1; D might be TRBD1 (5 bases). This CDR3 spans 10 amino acids. Trimming left V 8 bases short and J 9 bases short, with 10 bases between. Germline values: CDR1 SGHVS, CDR2 FQNEAQ. CDR3 sequence (DNA): TGTGCCAGCGGACACGACAAAGCTTTCTTT. Translated, it gives CASGHDKAFF.

The rearrangement uses TRBV11-2 and TRBJ2-7; D uncertain. Trimming shortened V by 8 bases and J by 0 bases, and 17 bases separated the two germline ends. Germline CDR1 reads SGHAT; CDR2 reads FQNNGV. The CDR3 runs 15 residues. The CDR3 DNA sequence: TGTGCCAGCGCCCCTGGCGCAGCCCACTCCTACGAGCAGTACTTC. Residues: CASAPGAAHSYEQYF.

The rearrangement links TRBV5-1 to TRBJ2-7; the D is unclear. This CDR3 comprises 13 residues. The germline V and J ends were trimmed by 3 bases and 0 bases, with 7 bases remaining between them. Looked up from germline, CDR1 is SGHRS and CDR2 is YFSETQ. CDR3 region: CASSSSTSYEQYF. For the CDR3, the DNA is TGCGCCAGCAGCTCCAGTACCTCCTACGAGCAGTACTTC. Supplemented by reference TRBV5-1 and TRBJ2-7, the full variable domain reads KAGVTQTPRYLIKTRGQQVTLSCSPISGHRSVSWYQQTPGQGLQFLFEYFSETQRNKGNFPGRFSGRQFSNSRSEMNVSTLELGDSALYLCASSSSTSYEQYFGPGTRLTVT.

This clone was seen only once. The V and J genes are TRBV5-4 and TRBJ2-3, with 7 nucleotides matching TRBD2. Germline assignment: CDR1 SGHNT and CDR2 YYREEE (reference sequence). V was clipped by 0 bases and J by 3 bases; unmatched bases: 4. The length of the CDR3 is 15 residues. For the CDR3, the DNA is TGTGCCAGCAGCTTGGCAGGGACTACTACAGATACGCAGTATTTT. Its translation: CASSLAGTTTDTQYF.

This sequence joins TRBV6-6 and TRBJ1-3; D might be TRBD1 (5 bases). The CDR3 consists of 14 residues. In germline, CDR1 is MNHNY, CDR2 SVGAGI (reference sequence). V lost 4 bases and J lost 0, with 7 bases in between. CDR3 protein: CASSWTPSGNTIYF. The CDR3 DNA reads as TGTGCCAGCAGTTGGACACCCTCTGGAAACACCATATATTTT.

This clone was counted once. This chain links TRBV11-3 with TRBJ2-1; 7 nucleotides line up with TRBD2. The J segment lost 9 bases and the V segment lost 1 base, leaving 6 bases of the junction unmatched. Germline V gene data show CDR1 as SGHNT and CDR2 as YENEEA. This CDR3 is 14 amino acids long. The CDR3: CASSLGGRGAEQFF. CDR3 in DNA: TGTGCCAGCAGCTTAGGCGGGAGAGGGGCTGAGCAGTTCTTC.

The chain links TRBV9 to TRBJ1-2; unclear D gene. The V end was cut by 1 base, the J end by 3 bases, with 10 bases between. The germline V gene encodes CDR1 SGDLS and CDR2 YYNGEE. There are 14 residues in the CDR3. The CDR3 loop reads CASSVYRWDYGYTF. The CDR3 bases are TGTGCCAGCAGCGTATATAGGTGGGACTATGGCTACACCTTC.